This paragraph covers one T cell receptor beta chain sequence. Its antigen remains unidentified. Profiled with immunoSEQ multiplex PCR; TCRdb holds only in-frame clones, not every one. The profile shows some 62,000 clones, over 90% of them singletons. The data stem from a study of graft-versus-host responses after intestinal transplantation. The V gene's germline CDR1 is SNHLY and CDR2 FYNNEI. CDR3 size: 16 residues. V gave up 2 bases and J gave up 2 bases, with 16 bases separating them. Whole-study findings and limits: Patients with graft-donor T cell macrochimerism had high graft-versus-host to host-versus-graft clonal ratios in allografts.

The starting material was unstimulated CD8+ T cells sorted from spleen or lymph node cells, obtained before transplant. V and J are TRBV2 and TRBJ2-7, with D tentatively TRBD2 (5 bases). The sequence was obtained from a human donor who was the organ donor for an intestinal transplant. CDR3 coding DNA: TGTGCCAGCAGTGAAATTCCCGGGGAATTGCCCTACGAGCAGTACTTC. It specifies CASSEIPGELPYEQYF.